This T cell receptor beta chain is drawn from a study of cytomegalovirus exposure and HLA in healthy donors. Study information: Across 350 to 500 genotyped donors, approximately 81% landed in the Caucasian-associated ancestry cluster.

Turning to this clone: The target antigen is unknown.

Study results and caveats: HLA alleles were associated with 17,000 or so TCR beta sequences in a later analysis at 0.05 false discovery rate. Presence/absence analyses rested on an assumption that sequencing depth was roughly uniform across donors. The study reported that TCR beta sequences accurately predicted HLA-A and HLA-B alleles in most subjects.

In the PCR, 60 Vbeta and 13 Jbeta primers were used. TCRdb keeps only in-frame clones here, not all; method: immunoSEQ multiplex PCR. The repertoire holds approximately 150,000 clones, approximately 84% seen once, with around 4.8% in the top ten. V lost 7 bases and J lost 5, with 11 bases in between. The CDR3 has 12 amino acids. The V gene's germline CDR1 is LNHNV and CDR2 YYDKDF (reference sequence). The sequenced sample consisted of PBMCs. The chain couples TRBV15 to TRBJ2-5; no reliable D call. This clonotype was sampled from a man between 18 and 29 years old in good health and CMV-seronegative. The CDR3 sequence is CATKGAGETQYF. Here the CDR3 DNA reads TGTGCCACCAAAGGCGCCGGGGAGACCCAGTACTTC.